The clone carrying this TCR beta chain was counted between two and nine times. Its target is not known. Via MiXCR, TCRdb re-called the reads, giving one row per CDR3 protein. The sample shows approximately 550,000 distinct CDR3 sequences, 15% to 20% of them seen only once. This specimen belongs to a study of T cell repertoires in cytomegalovirus infection. For the study at large: TCR beta signatures that were public indicated CMV infection and matching HLA type.

Trimming shortened V by 6 bases and J by 13 bases, and 21 bases separated the two germline ends. CDR1 and CDR2 (germline): MNHEY, SVGAGI. This CDR3 spans 13 amino acids. General observations from the study: CMV-specific TCR beta clonotypes restricted by HLA-C dominated the ex vivo response. Public TCR beta family frequency separated CMV-and-HLA carriers, including in an independent cohort.

This clonotype was sampled from a human donor in good health (CMV status not recorded). Some clones in this sample may be carry-over from other donors' samples. This rearrangement joins TRBV6-5 to TRBJ1-2; possible D gene TRBD1, 5 bases. The material sequenced was CD8+ T cells from PBMCs. The CDR3 DNA sequence: TGTGCCAGCAGCGGAGGGGCAGTTTCCGCCCTCACCTTC. Translation gives CASSGGAVSALTF.